Sequencing of this T cell receptor (beta chain) was carried out in a study of CD8+ T cells in alopecia areata. Reverse transcription of extracted RNA yielded cDNA, which provided the sequencing template. Repertoires were generated with immunoSEQ multiplex PCR, while TCRdb's copy carries only in-frame clones and drops some. The sample consists of a few hundred thousand clones, about three fifths of them appearing once. The treatment: oral pan-JAK inhibitor, 5-10 mg twice daily. This clone was counted between two and nine times. Germline V lookup: CDR1 MGHRA, CDR2 YSYEKL. CDR3 size: 17 residues. With 0 bases clipped from V and 4 bases from J, the junction kept 11 bases outside the gene matches.

The chain employs TRBV4-1 and TRBJ1-2; 7 bases align to TRBD1. The material sequenced was CD4+ T cells sorted from blood, taken at approximately week 51, from a patient treated with tofacitinib. This clonotype was obtained from a human donor with alopecia areata. CDR3 DNA sequence: TGCGCCAGCAGCCAAGATGGGTCGAGCAGGGGGACCTATGGCTACACCTTC. This translates into CASSQDGSSRGTYGYTF.